This T cell receptor (beta chain) came from a study of fetal regulatory T cell absence and autoimmunity. Study background: IPEX patients had exocrine pancreas autoimmunity without clinical diabetes. Study-level findings and limits: Compared with cord blood, pancreas showed oligoclonal TCR enrichment, some clones over 80-fold. Cord blood and pancreas showed broadly similar TRB gene family usage. The oligoclonal enrichment was interpreted as supporting antigen-driven pancreatic autoimmunity before birth in IPEX syndrome.

Clones were read by immunoSEQ multiplex PCR, and TCRdb kept only the in-frame ones, dropping some. The table records 46,000 or so clones, just under 85% of them present only once. Germline V gene lookup returns CDR1 KGHSH and CDR2 LQKENI. CDR3 length: 14 amino acids. The trim removed 1 base at V and 1 base at J, leaving 0 bases unmatched. A note on this clone: The target antigen is unknown.

The sequencing sample was made of cord blood. The genes are TRBV18 and TRBJ1-1; 7 positions match TRBD1. This TCR was sampled from a newborn boy with IPEX syndrome. CDR3 DNA sequence: TGTGCCAGCTCACCACAGGGGGCGAACACTGAAGCTTTCTTT. It translates to CASSPQGANTEAFF.